Listed below are T cell receptor beta chains from one sample, sequenced in a study of low-dose radiotherapy and immunotherapy resistance in tumors. From the reads, TCRdb called clonotypes with MiXCR, one entry per CDR3 protein. The data contain fewer than 110,000 distinct CDR3 sequences, around 21% of them singletons. The specimen comprised PBMCs, sampled after low-dose radiotherapy plus immunotherapy. The receptors were gathered from a male donor with prostate cancer. CDR3s include the opening cysteine and the closing phenylalanine or tryptophan. The D gene is left open where the match is weak. The size field is filled for only some rows; it gives once, few, many or a size class.

j_gene,abundance,d_gene,v_gene,CDR3aa,CDR3nt
TRBJ1-1,many,-,TRBV18,CASSPPNLGPIHF,TGTGCCAGCTCACCACCCAATCTGGGCCCCATCCACTTT
TRBJ2-2,many,TRBD2,TRBV2,CASLGREDTGELFF,TGTGCCAGCCTCGGGCGGGAGGACACCGGGGAGCTGTTTTTT
TRBJ2-2,many,-,TRBV5-4,CASSSNTGELFF,TGTGCCAGCAGCTCGAACACCGGGGAGCTGTTTTTT
TRBJ2-1,many,-,TRBV10-2,CAVGGVQAQDEQFF,TGCGCCGTGGGGGGTGTCCAGGCTCAGGATGAGCAGTTCTTC
TRBJ2-5,-,TRBD2,TRBV10-1,CARFSGPSQETQYF,TGCGCCAGATTTAGCGGGCCCAGCCAAGAGACCCAGTACTTC
TRBJ2-6,many,-,TRBV6-5,CASSSRVVPGHSGANVLTF,TGTGCCAGCAGTTCTCGGGTCGTTCCGGGACACTCTGGGGCCAACGTCCTGACTTTC
TRBJ2-3,many,TRBD2,TRBV20-1,CSAGGGLAGDGDTQYF,TGCAGTGCCGGGGGGGGACTAGCGGGGGATGGAGATACGCAGTATTTT
TRBJ1-2,-,-,TRBV5-1,CASSSSGGSYGYTF,TGCGCCAGCAGCTCGAGCGGGGGATCCTATGGCTACACCTTC
TRBJ2-7,many,TRBD1,TRBV4-1,CASSQGNRGHYEQYF,TGCGCCAGCAGCCAAGGGAACAGGGGGCACTACGAGCAGTACTTC
TRBJ1-2,many,-,TRBV5-4,CASSLGGWYGYTF,TGTGCCAGCAGCTTGGGGGGCTGGTATGGCTACACCTTC
TRBJ2-4,many,-,TRBV2,CASPTGVVKNIQYF,TGTGCCAGCCCCACGGGGGTGGTCAAAAACATTCAGTACTTC
TRBJ2-2,many,-,TRBV12-3/TRBV12-4,CASTSQSVGELFF,TGTGCCAGCACCTCACAGTCAGTCGGGGAGCTGTTTTTT
TRBJ2-7,many,-,TRBV19,CASSAGPVYEQYF,TGTGCCAGTAGTGCGGGACCGGTCTACGAGCAGTACTTC
TRBJ2-2,many,TRBD2,TRBV19,CAIDGGTQSNTGELFF,TGTGCCATCGACGGGGGGACGCAGTCAAACACCGGGGAGCTGTTTTTT
TRBJ2-1,few,-,TRBV28,CASSLGAYNEQFF,TGTGCCAGCAGTTTAGGTGCCTACAATGAGCAGTTCTTC
TRBJ1-3,few,-,TRBV6-1,CASRLGGGGNTIYF,TGTGCCAGCAGGCTGGGGGGAGGTGGAAACACCATATATTTT
TRBJ2-1,-,TRBD1,TRBV5-4,CASSLGTGRYEQFF,TGTGCCAGCAGCTTAGGGACAGGGAGGTATGAGCAGTTCTTC
TRBJ1-1,many,-,TRBV12-3/TRBV12-4,CASSLWGSEAFF,TGTGCCAGCAGTTTATGGGGCAGTGAAGCTTTCTTT
TRBJ1-2,many,-,TRBV6-6,CASSSIQASGGSNYGYTF,TGTGCCAGCAGTTCTATCCAGGCCTCTGGGGGAAGTAACTATGGCTACACCTTC
TRBJ2-7,many,-,TRBV7-6,CASSPSDSYEQYF,TGTGCCAGCAGCCCTAGCGACTCCTACGAGCAGTACTTC
TRBJ1-5,many,-,TRBV7-9,CASSLEGGGYQPQHF,TGTGCCAGCAGCTTAGAAGGTGGGGGGTATCAGCCCCAGCATTTT
TRBJ2-1,many,TRBD2,TRBV20-1,CSPSGDASGGYEQFF,TGCAGTCCCTCGGGGGATGCTAGCGGGGGCTATGAGCAGTTCTTC
TRBJ2-3,many,TRBD2,TRBV7-2,CASSPGLAYTQYF,TGTGCCAGCAGCCCGGGACTAGCGTATACGCAGTATTTT
TRBJ1-5,few,TRBD1,TRBV5-6,CASSLLGGASNSNQPQHF,TGTGCCAGCAGCTTGTTAGGGGGCGCGAGTAATAGCAATCAGCCCCAGCATTTT
TRBJ2-5,many,TRBD2,TRBV5-1,CASSLNLAGSGETQYF,TGCGCCAGCAGCTTGAATCTAGCGGGGTCAGGGGAGACCCAGTACTTC
TRBJ2-3,-,TRBD2,TRBV9,CASSVRLAGFGTDTQYF,TGTGCCAGCAGCGTACGACTAGCGGGGTTCGGAACAGATACGCAGTATTTT
TRBJ2-2,many,TRBD2,TRBV20-1,CSARASERGPTGELFF,TGCAGTGCTAGAGCGAGTGAGCGGGGGCCCACCGGGGAGCTGTTTTTT
TRBJ2-7,many,-,TRBV7-2,CASSPGPPYEQYF,TGTGCCAGCAGCCCGGGCCCGCCCTACGAGCAGTACTTC
TRBJ2-4,many,TRBD2,TRBV2,CASSGRTSGGASIQYF,TGTGCCAGCAGTGGTAGGACTAGCGGGGGGGCCAGCATTCAGTACTTC
TRBJ1-2,many,-,TRBV30,CAWGRDRPYGYTF,TGTGCCTGGGGACGGGACCGACCCTATGGCTACACCTTC
TRBJ2-7,many,TRBD2,TRBV4-1,CASSPHGTTSSYEQYF,TGCGCCAGCAGCCCCCACGGGACTACCAGCTCCTACGAGCAGTACTTC
TRBJ2-1,many,-,TRBV20-1,CSAPSRGGEYNEQFF,TGCAGTGCTCCCTCTAGAGGGGGAGAGTACAATGAGCAGTTCTTC
TRBJ2-4,many,-,TRBV11-2,CASSWEIAKNIQYF,TGTGCCAGCAGCTGGGAAATAGCCAAAAACATTCAGTACTTC
TRBJ2-1,-,-,TRBV7-9,CASCAGRSSYNEQFF,TGTGCCAGCTGCGCGGGACGGAGCTCCTACAATGAGCAGTTCTTC
TRBJ2-3,-,-,TRBV6-1,CASSPSGARTDTQYF,TGTGCCAGCAGCCCTTCAGGGGCGCGCACAGATACGCAGTATTTT
TRBJ2-7,few,TRBD1,TRBV29-1,CSVAGTGTYEQYF,TGCAGCGTCGCCGGGACAGGGACTTACGAGCAGTACTTC
TRBJ2-1,-,-,TRBV20-1,CSAAQEQFF,TGCAGTGCCGCCCAGGAGCAGTTCTTC
TRBJ2-1,many,TRBD1,TRBV6-2/TRBV6-3,CASSRGQGRVEQFF,TGTGCCAGCAGCCGCGGACAGGGCCGGGTTGAGCAGTTCTTC
TRBJ2-4,many,-,TRBV29-1,CSVEDRQYSQYF,TGCAGCGTTGAAGATCGTCAATACAGTCAGTACTTC
TRBJ2-7,-,TRBD1,TRBV5-1,CASSLDGGTGREQYF,TGCGCCAGCAGCCTGGATGGCGGGACAGGCCGCGAGCAGTACTTC
TRBJ2-1,-,-,TRBV27,CASSLGVSPASYNEQFF,TGTGCCAGCAGTTTAGGAGTGTCCCCCGCCTCCTACAATGAGCAGTTCTTC
TRBJ2-1,many,TRBD2,TRBV29-1,CSVDLAGGHNEQFF,TGCAGCGTTGACCTAGCGGGGGGCCACAATGAGCAGTTCTTC
TRBJ2-1,many,-,TRBV6-5,CASSYRRGPNEQFF,TGTGCCAGCAGTTATAGGAGGGGCCCCAATGAGCAGTTCTTC
TRBJ2-5,many,-,TRBV24-1,CATSLREDGTGGETQYF,TGTGCCACCAGTTTACGAGAGGACGGGACTGGGGGAGAGACCCAGTACTTC
TRBJ1-1,-,TRBD1,TRBV4-3,CASSRDREGTEAFF,TGCGCCAGCAGCCGGGACAGGGAAGGGACTGAAGCTTTCTTT
TRBJ1-3,many,-,TRBV30,CASEKTRGNTIYF,TGTGCCTCGGAAAAGACACGGGGAAACACCATATATTTT
TRBJ1-3,many,-,TRBV2,CASSEPRAGNTIYF,TGTGCCAGCAGTGAACCCCGCGCTGGAAACACCATATATTTT
TRBJ1-2,once,TRBD1,TRBV6-1,CASNTGTDYGYTF,TGTGCCAGCAATACCGGGACAGACTATGGCTACACCTTC
TRBJ2-6,few,-,TRBV27,CASSLRSGAGANVLTF,TGTGCCAGCAGCCTTAGATCCGGGGCTGGGGCCAACGTCCTGACTTTC
TRBJ2-5,many,TRBD2,TRBV11-2,CASSLARGGQETQYF,TGTGCCAGCAGCTTAGCACGGGGGGGGCAAGAGACCCAGTACTTC
TRBJ2-5,many,-,TRBV18,CASSPSGRKETQYF,TGTGCCAGCTCACCCTCGGGGCGGAAGGAGACCCAGTACTTC
TRBJ2-3,many,-,TRBV20-1,CSAPGTARSTDTQYF,TGCAGTGCCCCCGGGACCGCCCGAAGCACAGATACGCAGTATTTT
TRBJ2-7,many,-,TRBV7-2,CASRPTGVYEQYF,TGTGCCAGCAGGCCGACGGGGGTCTACGAGCAGTACTTC
TRBJ1-3,-,TRBD1,TRBV29-1,CSVGQGSGNTIYF,TGCAGCGTCGGACAGGGGTCTGGAAACACCATATATTTT